The 9 T cell receptor beta chains in this list originate from one sample, sequenced in a study of blood T cell repertoires in COVID-19. Repertoires were generated with immunoSEQ multiplex PCR, while TCRdb's copy carries only in-frame clones and drops some. The repertoire holds some 200,000 clones, with 80% to 85% as singletons. Sample: PBMCs or T cells enriched from blood (not recorded which). Receptors were obtained from a man in his forties who had recovered from COVID-19.

The genes are TRBV5-4 and TRBJ1-5, with TRBD1 identical over 7 bases. The germline V gene encodes CDR1 SGHNT and CDR2 YYREEE (reference sequence). With V trimmed by 2 bases and J by 7 bases, 3 bases remained unmatched. This CDR3 spans 13 amino acids. The CDR3 nucleotides read TGTGCCAGCAGCTTCGACAGGGTCCAGCCCCAGCATTTT. Its translation: CASSFDRVQPQHF.

J is TRBJ2-2 and V is TRBV6-5, with D possibly being TRBD2 (5 bases). The CDR3 has 12 residues. V shed 6 bases and J shed 3 bases, with 5 bases lying between them. CDR1 is MNHEY and CDR2 is SVGAGI in the germline V gene. The CDR3 DNA is TGTGCCAGCAGACTAGACACCGGGGAGCTGTTTTTT. Amino acid sequence: CASRLDTGELFF.

The V and J genes are TRBV7-8 and TRBJ2-3; 8 bases agree with TRBD2. The CDR3 runs to 17 residues. Trimming cost V 3 bases and J 1 base; bases outside gene matches: 9. Germline values: CDR1 SGHVS, CDR2 FQNEAQ. CDR3 sequence (DNA): TGTGCCAGCAGCTTCCCTTTAGCGGGGATGGGCACAGATACGCAGTATTTT. Its translation: CASSFPLAGMGTDTQYF.

The chain joins TRBV3-1 (or the pseudogene TRBV3-2) to TRBJ1-5, with 9 bases identical to TRBD1. V was pared by 2 bases and J by 4 bases, with 6 bases of the junction left unmatched. Germline CDR1 LGHDT, CDR2 YNNKEL (reference sequence). The CDR3 is 16 residues long. DNA of the CDR3: TGTGCCAGCAGCCAAACCTTGGGACAGGGAAATCAGCCCCAGCATTTT. This gives the protein CASSQTLGQGNQPQHF.

This rearrangement joins TRBV6-2 or TRBV6-3 to TRBJ1-5, with D hard to call. The CDR3 sequence is 14 residues long. Looked up from germline, CDR1 is MNHEY and CDR2 is SVGEGT. V was clipped by 2 bases and J by 5 bases, with 10 bases between them. The CDR3, as DNA: TGTGCCAGCAGTTACCCGGGAACTTATCAGCCCCAGCATTTT. Translation: CASSYPGTYQPQHF.

The chain couples TRBV7-2 to TRBJ1-5, with 8 positions matching TRBD1. The CDR3 totals 16 residues. The germline V gene has CDR1 SGHTA and CDR2 FQGNSA. Trimming removed 5 bases from V and 4 bases from J; junction bases left unmatched: 10. Written as DNA, the CDR3 is TGTGCCAGCAGCACGTGGACAGGGCTAGGGAATCAGCCCCAGCATTTT. This sequence encodes CASSTWTGLGNQPQHF.

J is TRBJ2-2 and V is TRBV29-1; D possibly corresponds to TRBD2 (6 bases). Germline CDR1 SQVTM, CDR2 ANQGSEA. This CDR3 contains 14 residues. Between the trimmed V and J ends, which lost 7 bases and 3 bases, there was a span of 15 bases. The CDR3 nucleotides read TGCAGCGGCAGTTCGAGGGACTACACCGGGGAGCTGTTTTTT. Translated, it gives CSGSSRDYTGELFF.

The chain employs TRBV5-4 and TRBJ1-6; D remains ambiguous. CDR1 SGHNT and CDR2 YYREEE come from the germline V gene (reference sequence). V was trimmed by 4 bases and J by 7 bases, leaving 21 bases between them. This CDR3 has 17 amino acids. The CDR3 spells CASSDGVYGVSNSPLHF. DNA for the CDR3: TGTGCCAGCAGCGACGGGGTCTACGGGGTTTCAAATTCACCCCTCCACTTT.

The J gene is TRBJ2-3, the V gene TRBV19; D possibly corresponds to TRBD1 (5 bases). With 1 base removed from V and 2 bases from J, the gap between germline ends came to 10 bases. The CDR3 extends over 15 amino acids. Germline values: CDR1 LNHDA, CDR2 SQIVND (reference sequence). The CDR3 DNA sequence: TGTGCCAGTAGTATAGGGGCCAGGGCCACAGATACGCAGTATTTT. It yields the protein CASSIGARATDTQYF.